One sample yielded the 25 T cell receptor beta chains listed below, sequenced in a study of blood T cells in healthy people across ages. The authors ran a second PCR of roughly 6 to 12 cycles using a sample-barcoded 5' primer and a J-beta primer mix. MiXCR, applied by TCRdb to the 5' RACE reads, yields one record per CDR3 protein. The repertoire holds about 970,000 distinct CDR3 sequences, with 51% as singletons. Sequencing was done on a sample of blood. The receptors come from a woman aged 55-75 years in good health.

There are a few counts of this clonotype. V usage is TRBV9 and J usage is TRBJ2-7; maybe TRBD2 (5 bases). CDR1 and CDR2 from the germline V gene are SGDLS and YYNGEE. The CDR3 covers 15 residues. V lost 2 bases to trimming and J lost 3 bases, with 15 bases between them. This CDR3 reads CASSVGGSYGYEQYF. The CDR3 coding sequence is TGTGCCAGCAGCGTTGGTGGGAGTTATGGCTACGAGCAGTACTTC.

The chain links TRBV20-1 to TRBJ2-4; D is perhaps TRBD2 (6 bases). The DNA matches TRBJ2-5 better at its end, which makes the J call doubtful. This CDR3 contains 15 residues. Germline values: CDR1 DFQATT, CDR2 SNEGSKA (reference sequence). The CDR3 sequence: CSARDSGGPSETQYF. CDR3 coding DNA: TGCAGTGCTAGGGATTCAGGAGGGCCCTCAGAGACCCAGTACTTC.

The chain employs TRBV12-3 or TRBV12-4 and TRBJ2-7, with a tentative D call TRBD2 (5 bases). Trimming stripped 8 bases from V and 6 bases from J, with 17 bases between. The CDR3 is 13 residues long. This CDR3 reads CASRLWERSEQYF. Here the CDR3 DNA reads TGTGCCAGCCGACTGTGGGAGAGAAGCGAGCAGTACTTC.

As regards this clonotype: Since no conserved phenylalanine or tryptophan closes the CDR3, a read error is the likely cause. J is TRBJ2-7 and V is TRBV5-1; 8 bases line up with TRBD1. The CDR3 consists of 15 residues. Germline V gene data show CDR1 as SGHRS and CDR2 as YFSETQ. The trim removed 2 bases at V and 5 bases at J, leaving 9 bases unmatched. CDR3 DNA sequence: TGCGCCAGCAGCTTCGGGACAGGATCCCTTCACGAGCAGTACTCC. It yields the protein CASSFGTGSLHEQYS.

The gene calls are TRBV12-3 or TRBV12-4 and TRBJ2-7; 8 bases fit TRBD2. Trimming removed 8 bases from V and 6 bases from J; junction bases left unmatched: 6. The CDR3 loop spans 12 amino acids. The DNA for the CDR3 is TGTGCCAGCGGGACTAGACGGGGCGAGCAGTACTTC. It is translated as CASGTRRGEQYF.

The chain carries TRBV7-9 and TRBJ1-1, with D possibly TRBD1 on 5 matching bases. The CDR3 has 15 residues. The ends were cut back, 7 bases at V and 5 bases at J, with 20 bases in the middle. CDR1 and CDR2 from the germline V gene are SEHNR and FQNEAQ (reference sequence). CDR3 protein: CASTFRGQGRTEAFF. Here the CDR3 DNA reads TGTGCCAGCACCTTTCGAGGGCAGGGCCGGACTGAAGCTTTCTTT.

V is TRBV5-1 and J is TRBJ2-1; 14 positions match TRBD2. The CDR3 has 16 amino acids. V shed 6 bases and J 9 bases; nucleotides not matched to a gene: 11. Germline CDR1 and CDR2: SGHRS and YFSETQ. CDR3 nucleotides: TGCGCCAGCAACTTAGGACTAGCGGGGGGTTACGGTGAGCAGTTCTTC. As protein: CASNLGLAGGYGEQFF.

The rearrangement uses TRBV4-1 and TRBJ1-2; TRBD1 matches at 7 bases. The CDR3 contains 13 residues. Germline V CDR1 and CDR2: MGHRA, YSYEKL. The ends lost 8 bases at V and 3 bases at J; junction bases unmatched: 6. Here the CDR3 reads CASYNRGDYGYTF. As DNA, the CDR3 is TGCGCCAGCTATAACAGGGGTGACTATGGCTACACCTTC.

V is TRBV7-9 and J is TRBJ2-3; no clear D gene. The V end lost 6 bases, the J end lost 2 bases, and 18 bases lay between the germline ends. The CDR3 is 16 amino acids. Germline V gene sequence: CDR1 SEHNR, CDR2 FQNEAQ (reference sequence). CDR3 nucleotides: TGTGCCAGCAGAAAACCTAGTGACTCCCCCACAGATACGCAGTATTTT. This codes for CASRKPSDSPTDTQYF.

The rearrangement links TRBV4-1 to TRBJ1-5; 7 bases are shared with TRBD1. In germline, CDR1 is MGHRA, CDR2 YSYEKL. Trimming removed 4 bases from V and 4 bases from J; junction bases left unmatched: 4. This CDR3 has 14 amino acids. In DNA form, the CDR3 reads TGCGCCAGCAGCCGAGACAGGGCTAATCAGCCCCAGCATTTT. Translation gives CASSRDRANQPQHF.

A remark on this clonotype: The junction departs from the called germline gene at one end, perhaps through a read error. This rearrangement joins TRBV28 to TRBJ1-6; 10 nucleotides agree with TRBD1. This CDR3 region has 17 residues. Germline V gene lookup returns CDR1 MDHEN and CDR2 SYDVKM. CDR3 sequence: CATSLLSGTGDNSPLHF. The CDR3 region has the DNA TGTGCCACCAGTCTCTTATCCGGGACAGGGGATAATTCACCCCTCCACTTT.

This clonotype came up a few times. The chain links TRBV14 to TRBJ2-7, with 10 bases fitting TRBD2. The CDR3 length is 15 residues. V was pared by 4 bases and J by 2 bases, with 5 bases of the junction left unmatched. Germline V gives CDR1 SGHDN, CDR2 FVKESK. The CDR3 region has the DNA TGTGCCAGCAGCCCCGGGACTAGCGCCGCCTACGAGCAGTACTTC. Translated: CASSPGTSAAYEQYF.

The chain is built from TRBV7-9 and TRBJ2-5, with a tentative D call TRBD1 (7 bases). V was trimmed by 0 bases and J by 4 bases, leaving 24 bases between them. The CDR3 runs to 19 residues. Germline CDR1 reads SEHNR; CDR2 reads FQNEAQ (reference sequence). DNA for the CDR3: TGTGCCAGCAGCTTAGCGTCAGGGGGAGGTCCTTACCCCTTAGAGACCCAGTACTTC. Translation: CASSLASGGGPYPLETQYF.

The CDR3 loop is CASTDMGVSYNEQFF. The CDR3, as DNA: TGTGCCAGCACAGATATGGGGGTTTCGTACAATGAGCAGTTCTTC. This chain connects TRBV7-8 to TRBJ2-1; D is possibly TRBD1 or TRBD2 (5 bases each). Germline V lookup: CDR1 SGHVS, CDR2 FQNEAQ. V was trimmed by 7 bases and J by 4 bases, leaving 17 bases between them. The CDR3 covers 15 residues.

This chain connects TRBV11-2 to TRBJ2-1, with 13 bases fitting TRBD2. The CDR3 contains 17 residues. Per the germline V gene, CDR1 is SGHAT and CDR2 is FQNNGV. After removal of 5 bases from V and 6 bases from J, the junction contained 10 bases not matched to a gene. CDR3 nucleotides: TGTGCCAGCAGCGCTCGAATCGGGACTAGCGGGGCCAATGAGCAGTTCTTC. It codes for CASSARIGTSGANEQFF.

The chain carries TRBV7-9 and TRBJ2-6; TRBD1 matches at 8 bases. The CDR3 is 17 amino acids. Looked up from germline, CDR1 is SEHNR and CDR2 is FQNEAQ (reference sequence). Trimming at V came to 2 bases and at J to 2 bases, leaving 5 bases not matched to a gene. The CDR3 region is CASSLQGATAGANVLTF. DNA of the CDR3: TGTGCCAGCAGCTTACAGGGGGCAACGGCTGGGGCCAACGTCCTGACTTTC.

Comment on this clonotype: Germline is not matched at one junction end, which may reflect a read error. The chain couples TRBV6-2 or TRBV6-3 to TRBJ2-3; TRBD2 matches at 8 bases. The CDR3 covers 16 residues. Per germline, CDR1 MNHEY and CDR2 SVGEGT. The DNA for the CDR3 is TGCGCCAGCAGTTACTCGCGCGGGGGGAGGACAGATACGCAGTATTTT. Translated, it gives CASSYSRGGRTDTQYF.

This clonotype was detected a few times. The chain combines TRBV24-1 with TRBJ2-6; no definite D call. The CDR3 is 15 residues long. Between the trimmed V and J ends, which lost 5 bases and 2 bases, there was a span of 9 bases. Germline CDR1 is KGHDR and CDR2 is SFDVKD. The CDR3 is CATSAHQTGANVLTF. The DNA of the CDR3 is TGTGCCACCAGTGCGCACCAGACTGGGGCCAACGTCCTGACTTTC.

This clonotype showed up just a few times. The gene calls are TRBV25-1 and TRBJ2-7; D ambiguous. Germline V gives CDR1 MGHDK, CDR2 SYGVNS. Trimming took off 6 bases at V and 2 bases at J, with 11 bases between the two ends. This CDR3 is built from 13 residues. The CDR3 region is CASSMALAYEQYF. CDR3 coding DNA: TGTGCCAGCAGCATGGCGCTAGCCTACGAGCAGTACTTC.

The rearrangement joins TRBV6-1 to TRBJ1-2; TRBD1 is a possible D gene (5 bases). From germline, CDR1 is MNHNS and CDR2 SASEGT. The CDR3 has 15 residues. With 4 bases removed from V and 1 base from J, the gap between germline ends came to 13 bases. The DNA of the CDR3 is TGTGCCAGCAGTGGGGGGGTAGAACATAACTATGGCTACACCTTC. As protein: CASSGGVEHNYGYTF.

The J gene is TRBJ2-5, the V gene TRBV27; 8 nucleotides agree with TRBD2. The J call may not be correct, given that the DNA end is closer to TRBJ2-7. Germline-derived CDR1 and CDR2 are MNHEY and SMNVEV (reference sequence). The CDR3 spans 12 residues. CDR3 in DNA: TGTGCCAGCAGTAGCGGGAGCCACGAGCAGTACTTC. Translating it yields CASSSGSHEQYF.

The rearrangement uses TRBV7-8 and TRBJ2-5; 9 positions match TRBD2. This CDR3 is 18 amino acids long. J lost 5 bases, V lost 5 bases, and 18 bases had no gene match. Germline values: CDR1 SGHVS, CDR2 FQNEAQ. DNA for the CDR3: TGTGCCAGCAGCCAAAGGTTAGCGGGAGTCTTCGGAGGGGAGACCCAGTACTTC. Its translation is CASSQRLAGVFGGETQYF.

The chain has TRBV12-3 or TRBV12-4 and TRBJ2-1; D uncertain. The CDR3 length is 14 residues. Trimming left V 4 bases short and J 3 bases short, with 10 bases between. This CDR3 is CASSWTLNYNEQFF. CDR3 nucleotides: TGTGCCAGCAGTTGGACCTTGAACTACAATGAGCAGTTCTTC.

The chain joins TRBV20-1 to TRBJ1-2; no clear D. The CDR3 is made up of 12 amino acids. Germline V CDR1 and CDR2: DFQATT, SNEGSKA (reference sequence). Trimming stripped 1 base from V and 4 bases from J, with 7 bases between. CDR3 DNA: TGCAGTGCTAGAGCGGCCAGCTATGGCTACACCTTC. As protein: CSARAASYGYTF.

This chain uses TRBV7-2 with TRBJ2-3; D is perhaps TRBD2 (6 bases). Germline V gene data show CDR1 as SGHTA and CDR2 as FQGNSA. This CDR3 spans 15 amino acids. With 3 bases removed from V and 0 bases from J, the gap between germline ends came to 10 bases. In DNA, the CDR3 is TGTGCCAGCAGCTTGCGGGAAATCAGCACAGATACGCAGTATTTT. This translates into CASSLREISTDTQYF.